A single sample gave rise to the 7 T cell receptor beta chains below, sequenced in a study of T cell changes during pregnancy in multiple sclerosis. This table comes from immunoSEQ multiplex PCR, and its TCRdb copy is limited to in-frame clones, with some not included. The data show under 70,000 clones, around nine tenths seen once. Here the sequenced sample was CD4+ T cells from peripheral blood mononuclear cells, taken after pregnancy. Source of these receptors: a female donor with multiple sclerosis, enrolled in a pregnancy study.

The chain uses TRBV19 and TRBJ1-5, with TRBD1 as a possible D gene (5 bases). The V gene lost 6 bases and the J gene lost 3 bases, with 36 bases spanning the gap. The germline gives CDR1 LNHDA, CDR2 SQIVND (reference sequence). This CDR3 comprises 22 residues. This CDR3 is CASSLTFGTPGSNLIFNQPQHF. Here the CDR3 DNA reads TGTGCCAGTAGCCTCACTTTCGGGACTCCAGGGTCCAACCTTATCTTCAATCAGCCCCAGCATTTT.

The chain combines TRBV29-1 with TRBJ2-7, with 10 positions matching TRBD2. Germline assignment: CDR1 SQVTM and CDR2 ANQGSEA. The CDR3 covers 17 residues. V trimming: 8 bases; J trimming: 0 bases; junction bases outside the gene matches: 16. The CDR3: CSPMRTSGTPSSYEQYF. DNA for the CDR3: TGCAGCCCCATGAGGACTAGCGGCACCCCGAGCTCCTACGAGCAGTACTTC.

This clone was observed a single time. This sequence joins TRBV5-1 and TRBJ2-5, with TRBD1 as a possible D gene (5 bases). Germline lookup yields CDR1 SGHRS and CDR2 YFSETQ. This CDR3 has 13 residues. V was cut by 4 bases and J by 1 base, with 8 bases left in between. DNA of the CDR3: TGCGCCAGCAGCCCAGGGTCCCAAGAGACCCAGTACTTC. Amino acids: CASSPGSQETQYF.

V gene TRBV5-1 combines with J gene TRBJ2-7; maybe TRBD2 (5 bases). In germline, CDR1 is SGHRS, CDR2 YFSETQ. Trimming took off 6 bases at V and 5 bases at J, with 18 bases between the two ends. CDR3 length: 14 residues. The DNA for the CDR3 is TGCGCCAGCACCTTAAGATTTGCGGGTGACGAGCAGTACTTC. Amino acid sequence: CASTLRFAGDEQYF.

The chain is built from TRBV27 and TRBJ2-1; TRBD2 matches 7 bases. The CDR3 length is 15 residues. J lost 8 bases, V lost 2 bases, and 9 bases had no gene match. Germline lookup yields CDR1 MNHEY and CDR2 SMNVEV (reference sequence). CDR3 region: CASSLNGREQDEQFF. CDR3 nucleotide sequence: TGTGCCAGCAGTTTAAATGGGCGGGAGCAAGATGAGCAGTTCTTC.

CDR3 bases: TGTGCCAGCAGACTGACAGGGGGGATACGTGAAGCTTTCTTT. Amino acid sequence: CASRLTGGIREAFF. The chain employs TRBV2 and TRBJ1-1, with TRBD1 matching over 9 bases. Germline V gene data show CDR1 as SNHLY and CDR2 as FYNNEI. This CDR3 has 14 residues. V lost 6 bases and J lost 7; bases outside the gene matches: 9.

The V gene is TRBV28, the J gene TRBJ2-7; 8 positions match TRBD1. The CDR3 has 13 residues. J lost 4 bases, V lost 6 bases, and 5 bases had no gene match. The germline CDR1 and CDR2 sequences are MDHEN and SYDVKM. The DNA for the CDR3 is TGTGCCAGCAGAACAGGGGGTCTATACGAGCAGTACTTC. This encodes CASRTGGLYEQYF.